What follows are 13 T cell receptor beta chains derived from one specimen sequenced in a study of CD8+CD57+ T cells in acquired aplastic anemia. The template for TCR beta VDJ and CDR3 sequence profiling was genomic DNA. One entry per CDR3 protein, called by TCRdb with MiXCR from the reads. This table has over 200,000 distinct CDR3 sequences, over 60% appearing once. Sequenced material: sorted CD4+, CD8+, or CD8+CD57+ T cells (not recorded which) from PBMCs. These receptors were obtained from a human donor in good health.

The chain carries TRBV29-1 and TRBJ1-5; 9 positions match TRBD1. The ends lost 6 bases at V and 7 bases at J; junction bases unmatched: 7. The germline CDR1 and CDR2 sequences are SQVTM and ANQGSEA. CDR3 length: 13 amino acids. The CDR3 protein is CSVGTGWGQPQHF. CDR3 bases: TGCAGCGTGGGGACAGGGTGGGGGCAGCCCCAGCATTTT.

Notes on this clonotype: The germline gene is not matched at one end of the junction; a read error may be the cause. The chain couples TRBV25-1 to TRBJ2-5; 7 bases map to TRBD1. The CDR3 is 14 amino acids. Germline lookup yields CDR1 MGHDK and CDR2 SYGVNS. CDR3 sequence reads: CASSVDPREQGVFF. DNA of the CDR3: TGTGCCAGCAGCGTAGATCCCCGTGAGCAGGGGGTCTTTTTC.

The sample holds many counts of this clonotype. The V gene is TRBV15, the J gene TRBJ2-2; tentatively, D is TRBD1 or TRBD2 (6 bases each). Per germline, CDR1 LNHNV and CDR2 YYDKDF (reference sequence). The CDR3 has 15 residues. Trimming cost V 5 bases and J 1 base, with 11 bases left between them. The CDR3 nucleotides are TGTGCCACCAGCGCCGGGGGCTTGAACACCGGGGAGCTGTTTTTT. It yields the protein CATSAGGLNTGELFF.

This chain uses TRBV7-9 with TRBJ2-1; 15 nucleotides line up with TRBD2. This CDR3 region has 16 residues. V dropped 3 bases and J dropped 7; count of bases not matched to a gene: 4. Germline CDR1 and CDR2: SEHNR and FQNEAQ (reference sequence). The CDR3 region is CASSFRGLAGGNEQFF. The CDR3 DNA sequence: TGTGCCAGCAGCTTCCGCGGACTAGCGGGAGGGAATGAGCAGTTCTTC.

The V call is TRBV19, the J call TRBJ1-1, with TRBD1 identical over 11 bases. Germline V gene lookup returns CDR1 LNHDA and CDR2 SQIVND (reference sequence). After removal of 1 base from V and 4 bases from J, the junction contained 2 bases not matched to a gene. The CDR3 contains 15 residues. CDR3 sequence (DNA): TGTGCCAGTAGTATAGGGACAGGGGGCATCACTGAAGCTTTCTTT. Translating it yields CASSIGTGGITEAFF. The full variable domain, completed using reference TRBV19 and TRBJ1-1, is DGGITQSPKYLFRKEGQNVTLSCEQNLNHDAMYWYRQDPGQGLRLIYYSQIVNDFQKGDIAEGYSVSREKKESFPLTVTSAQKNPTAFYLCASSIGTGGITEAFFGQGTRLTVV.

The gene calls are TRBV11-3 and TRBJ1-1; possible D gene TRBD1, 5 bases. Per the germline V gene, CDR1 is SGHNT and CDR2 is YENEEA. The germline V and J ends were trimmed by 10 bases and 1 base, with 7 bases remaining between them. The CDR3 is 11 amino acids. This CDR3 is CAMGPNTEAFF. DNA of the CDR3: TGTGCCATGGGGCCGAACACTGAAGCTTTCTTT.

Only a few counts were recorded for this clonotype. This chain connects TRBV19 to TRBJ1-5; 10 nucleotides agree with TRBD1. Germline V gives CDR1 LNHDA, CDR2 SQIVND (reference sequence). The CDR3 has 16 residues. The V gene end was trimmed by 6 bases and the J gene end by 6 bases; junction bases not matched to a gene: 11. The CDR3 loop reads CASSRQGQGGGQPQHF. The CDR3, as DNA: TGTGCCAGTAGCCGCCAAGGACAGGGGGGGGGTCAGCCCCAGCATTTT.

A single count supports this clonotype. CDR3 protein: CASSLERGGQPQHF. CDR3 nucleotide sequence: TGTGCCAGCAGCTTAGAACGGGGTGGCCAGCCCCAGCATTTT. The chain carries TRBV7-8 and TRBJ1-5, with D hard to call. The ends were cut back, 1 base at V and 7 bases at J, with 11 bases in the middle. The CDR3 contains 14 residues. The germline CDR1 and CDR2 sequences are SGHVS and FQNEAQ.

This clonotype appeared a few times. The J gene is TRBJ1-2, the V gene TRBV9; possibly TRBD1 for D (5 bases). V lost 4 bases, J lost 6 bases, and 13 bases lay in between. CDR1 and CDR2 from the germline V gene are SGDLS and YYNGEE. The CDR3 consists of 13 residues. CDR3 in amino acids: CASSPGLRDGYTF. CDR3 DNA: TGTGCCAGCAGCCCAGGGCTCCGAGATGGCTACACCTTC.

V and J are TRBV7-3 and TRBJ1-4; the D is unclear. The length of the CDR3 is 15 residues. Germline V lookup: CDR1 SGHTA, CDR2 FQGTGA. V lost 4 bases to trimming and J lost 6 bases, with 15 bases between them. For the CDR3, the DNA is TGTGCCAGCAGCTCAACGGGTAGGGCAGATGAAAAACTGTTTTTT. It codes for CASSSTGRADEKLFF.

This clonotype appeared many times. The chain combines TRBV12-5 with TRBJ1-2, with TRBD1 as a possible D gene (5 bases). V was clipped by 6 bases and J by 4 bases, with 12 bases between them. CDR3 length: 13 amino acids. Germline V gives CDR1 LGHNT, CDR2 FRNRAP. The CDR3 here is CASGQGVFYGYTF. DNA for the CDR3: TGTGCTAGTGGCCAAGGGGTTTTCTATGGCTACACCTTC.

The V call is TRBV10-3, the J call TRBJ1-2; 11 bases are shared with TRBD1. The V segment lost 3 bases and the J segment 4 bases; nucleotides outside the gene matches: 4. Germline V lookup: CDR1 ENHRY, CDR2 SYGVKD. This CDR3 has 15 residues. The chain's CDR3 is CAISEGGTGGYGYTF. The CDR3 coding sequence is TGTGCCATCAGTGAAGGCGGGACAGGGGGCTATGGCTACACCTTC.

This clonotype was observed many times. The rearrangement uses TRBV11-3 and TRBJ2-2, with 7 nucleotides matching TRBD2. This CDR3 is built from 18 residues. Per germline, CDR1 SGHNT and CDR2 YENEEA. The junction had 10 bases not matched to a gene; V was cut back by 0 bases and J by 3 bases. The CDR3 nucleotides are TGTGCCAGCAGCTTAGATTATCCGGCGGGAGAGGACACCGGGGAGCTGTTTTTT. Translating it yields CASSLDYPAGEDTGELFF.